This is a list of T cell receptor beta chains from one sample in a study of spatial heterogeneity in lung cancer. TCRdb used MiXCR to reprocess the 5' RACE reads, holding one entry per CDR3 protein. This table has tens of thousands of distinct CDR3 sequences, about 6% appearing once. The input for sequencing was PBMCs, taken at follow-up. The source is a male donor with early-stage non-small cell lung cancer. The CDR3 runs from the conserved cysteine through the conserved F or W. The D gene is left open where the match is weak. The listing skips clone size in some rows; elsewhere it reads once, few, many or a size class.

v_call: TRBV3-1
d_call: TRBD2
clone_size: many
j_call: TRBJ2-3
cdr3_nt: TGTGCCAGCAGCCGCCGGATGGTACTAGCGAATACGCAGTATTTT
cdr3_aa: CASSRRMVLANTQYF

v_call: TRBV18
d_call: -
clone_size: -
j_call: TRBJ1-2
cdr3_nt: TGTGCCAGCTCACCGGGGTTTAACTATGGCTACACCTTC
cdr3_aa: CASSPGFNYGYTF

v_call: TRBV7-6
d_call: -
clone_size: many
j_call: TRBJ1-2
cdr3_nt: TGTGCCAGCAGCAAAACGGAAGGGAGGGATGGCTACACCTTC
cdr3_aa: CASSKTEGRDGYTF

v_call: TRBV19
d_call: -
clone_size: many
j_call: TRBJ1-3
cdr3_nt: TGTGCCAGTAGGTTCAGGGAGGGCAACACCATATATTTT
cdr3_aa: CASRFREGNTIYF

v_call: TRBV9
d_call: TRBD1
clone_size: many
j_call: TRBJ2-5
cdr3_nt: TGTGCCAGCAGCGTAGGCACAGGGGACACGATAGGGGAGACCCAGTACTTC
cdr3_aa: CASSVGTGDTIGETQYF

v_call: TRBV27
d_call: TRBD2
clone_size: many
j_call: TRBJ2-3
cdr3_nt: TGTGCCAGCAGACTAGCGGGGCCAGATACGCAGTATTTT
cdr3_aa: CASRLAGPDTQYF

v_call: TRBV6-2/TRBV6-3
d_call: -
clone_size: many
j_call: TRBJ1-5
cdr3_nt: TGTGCCAGCAGGCAACTTGGAAGTCAGCCCCAGCATTTT
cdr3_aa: CASRQLGSQPQHF

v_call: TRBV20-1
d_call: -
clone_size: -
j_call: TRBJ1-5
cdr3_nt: TGCAGTGCTGGGCCCGGGGAGGGTAGCAATCAGCCCCAGCATTTT
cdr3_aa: CSAGPGEGSNQPQHF

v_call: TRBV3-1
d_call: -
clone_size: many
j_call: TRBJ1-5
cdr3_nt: TGTGCCAGCAGCCAAGAGCGACAGCCCAATCAGCCCCAGCATTTT
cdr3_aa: CASSQERQPNQPQHF

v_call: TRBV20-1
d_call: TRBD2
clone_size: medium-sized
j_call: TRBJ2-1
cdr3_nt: TGCAGTGCGGAGGTGACTAGCGGGAGCGAGCAGTTCTTC
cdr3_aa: CSAEVTSGSEQFF

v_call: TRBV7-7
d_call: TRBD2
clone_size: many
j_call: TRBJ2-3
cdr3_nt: TGTGCTAGCAGCCGGGGACTAGCGAGCCCTACAGATACGCAGTATTTT
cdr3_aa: CASSRGLASPTDTQYF

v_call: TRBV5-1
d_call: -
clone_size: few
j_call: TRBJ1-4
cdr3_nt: TGCGCCAGCAGCTCGAATGTCGGACGGAATGAAAAACTGTTTTTT
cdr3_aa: CASSSNVGRNEKLFF

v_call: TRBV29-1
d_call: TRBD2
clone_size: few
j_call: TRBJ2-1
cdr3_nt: TGCAGCGTTGCGGGGAGCGGGGGGTCCTCCTACAATGAGCAGTTCTTC
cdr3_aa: CSVAGSGGSSYNEQFF

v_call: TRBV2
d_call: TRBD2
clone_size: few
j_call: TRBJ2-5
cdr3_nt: TGTGCCAGCAGTGATGTACTAGCGGTCAAAACGGAGACCCAGTACTTC
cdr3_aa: CASSDVLAVKTETQYF

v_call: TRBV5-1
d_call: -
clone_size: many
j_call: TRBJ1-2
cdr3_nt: TGCGCCAGCAGCTTGTCTGGCTTCATGAGGGATGGCTACACCTTC
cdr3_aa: CASSLSGFMRDGYTF

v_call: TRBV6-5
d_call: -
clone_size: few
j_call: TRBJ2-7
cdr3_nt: TGTGCCAGCAGTTACTCGAACAGGTTCGCCTACGAGCAGTACTTC
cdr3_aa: CASSYSNRFAYEQYF

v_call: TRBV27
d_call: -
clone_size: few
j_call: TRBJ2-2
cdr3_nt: TGTGCCAGCAGCTGGGGCATCGCGAACACCGGGGAGCTGTTTTTT
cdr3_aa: CASSWGIANTGELFF

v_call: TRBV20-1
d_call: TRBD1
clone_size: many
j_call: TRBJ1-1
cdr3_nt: TGCAGTGCGCAAGGACAGGGGGCCACTGAAGCTTTCTTT
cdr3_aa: CSAQGQGATEAFF

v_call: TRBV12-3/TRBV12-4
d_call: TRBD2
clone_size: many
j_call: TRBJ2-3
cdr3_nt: TGTGCCAGCAGTTTAGGAAGCGGGACTACAGATACGCAGTATTTT
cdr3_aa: CASSLGSGTTDTQYF

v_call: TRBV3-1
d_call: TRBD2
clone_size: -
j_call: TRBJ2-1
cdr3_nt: TGTGCCAGCAGCCAAGTAGGTACGCGGGAGAAAGACAATGAGCAGTTCTTC
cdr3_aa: CASSQVGTREKDNEQFF

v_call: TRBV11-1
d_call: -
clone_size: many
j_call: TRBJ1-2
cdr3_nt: TGTGCCAGCAGCTTTACGACAGATAACTATGGCTACACCTTC
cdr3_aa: CASSFTTDNYGYTF

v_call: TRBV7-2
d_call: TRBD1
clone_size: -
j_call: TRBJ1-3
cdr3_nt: TGTGCCAGCAGCTTAAGCGGGGTACAGGGGAACACCATATATTTT
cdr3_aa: CASSLSGVQGNTIYF

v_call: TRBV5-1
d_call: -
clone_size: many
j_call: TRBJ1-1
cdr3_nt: TGCGCCAGCAGCTTGGGACCGACGAACACTGAAGCTTTCTTT
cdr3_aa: CASSLGPTNTEAFF

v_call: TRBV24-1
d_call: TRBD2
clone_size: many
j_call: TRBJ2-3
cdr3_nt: TGTGCCACCAGTGGGTCCGAAGCGGGGTCCACAGATACGCAGTATTTT
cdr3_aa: CATSGSEAGSTDTQYF

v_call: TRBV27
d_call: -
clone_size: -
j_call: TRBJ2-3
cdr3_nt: TGTGCCAGCACCCAGAGCAGCGGAACTAGCACAGATACGCAGTATTTT
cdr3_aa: CASTQSSGTSTDTQYF

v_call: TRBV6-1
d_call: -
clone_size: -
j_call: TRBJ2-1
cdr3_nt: TGTGCCAGCAGTTCGGGTGTACCGGAGCAGTTCTTC
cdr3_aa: CASSSGVPEQFF

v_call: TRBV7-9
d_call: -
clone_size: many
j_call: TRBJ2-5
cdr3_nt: TGTGCCAGCAGCCCCCGAGGTAACCAAGAGACCCAGTACTTC
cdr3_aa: CASSPRGNQETQYF

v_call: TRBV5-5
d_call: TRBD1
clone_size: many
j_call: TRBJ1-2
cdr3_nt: TGTGCCAGCAGCCTGGGACAGCAGTATGGCTACACCTTC
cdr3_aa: CASSLGQQYGYTF

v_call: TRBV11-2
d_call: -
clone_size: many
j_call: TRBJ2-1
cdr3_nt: TGTGCCAGCAGCTTAAGGATTCAAGGGTTCAATGAGCAGTTCTTC
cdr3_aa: CASSLRIQGFNEQFF

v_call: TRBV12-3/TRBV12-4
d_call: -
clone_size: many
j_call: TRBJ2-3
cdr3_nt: TGTGCCAGCAGTTTTTACTCCAGGAGCACAGATACGCAGTATTTT
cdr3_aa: CASSFYSRSTDTQYF

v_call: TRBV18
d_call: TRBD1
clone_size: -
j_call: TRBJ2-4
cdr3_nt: TGTGCCAGCTCAACCCTGACAGGGGTCAAAAACATTCAGTACTTC
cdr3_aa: CASSTLTGVKNIQYF

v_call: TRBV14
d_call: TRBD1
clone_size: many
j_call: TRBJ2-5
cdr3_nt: TGTGCCAGCAGCGCCGACAGGGGCCTCTCCCAAGAGACCCAGTACTTC
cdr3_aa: CASSADRGLSQETQYF

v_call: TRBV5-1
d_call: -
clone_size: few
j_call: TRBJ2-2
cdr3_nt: TGCGCCAGCAAATCCCCAGGGGCCCCGAGTGGGGAGCTGTTTTTT
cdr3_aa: CASKSPGAPSGELFF

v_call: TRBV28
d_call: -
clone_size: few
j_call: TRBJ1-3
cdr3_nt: TGTGCCAGCAGTTTCGCCCATACTAAGGCTGGAAACACCATATATTTT
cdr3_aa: CASSFAHTKAGNTIYF

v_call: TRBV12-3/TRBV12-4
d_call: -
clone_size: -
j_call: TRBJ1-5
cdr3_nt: TGTGCCAGCAGTTTAGGTGTCAATCAGCCCCAGCATTTT
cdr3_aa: CASSLGVNQPQHF

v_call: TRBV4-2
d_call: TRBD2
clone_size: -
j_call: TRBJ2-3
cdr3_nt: TGTGCCAGCAGCCCCCAATTAGTGAACGGACTAGCGGGGGGAACAGATACGCAGTATTTT
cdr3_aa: CASSPQLVNGLAGGTDTQYF

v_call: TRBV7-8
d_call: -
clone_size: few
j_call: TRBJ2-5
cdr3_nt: TGTGCCAGCAGCTTGGGCTATAGGGATCTCCAAGAGACCCAGTACTTC
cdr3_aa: CASSLGYRDLQETQYF

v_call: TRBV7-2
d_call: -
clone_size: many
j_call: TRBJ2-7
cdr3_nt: TGTGCCAGCAGCCGTAGCGGTTTTCCGTGGCAGTACTTC
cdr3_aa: CASSRSGFPWQYF

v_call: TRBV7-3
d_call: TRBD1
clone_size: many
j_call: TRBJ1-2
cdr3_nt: TGTGCCAGCAGCCAGGCCCCAGGACAGGGTTTGGCCTATGGCTACACCTTC
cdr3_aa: CASSQAPGQGLAYGYTF

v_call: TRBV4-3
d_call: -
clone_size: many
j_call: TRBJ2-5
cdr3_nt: TGCGCCAGCAGCCAAGAGAGGGCCCAGACCCAGTACTTC
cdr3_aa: CASSQERAQTQYF

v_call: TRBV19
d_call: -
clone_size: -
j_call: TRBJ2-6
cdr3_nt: TGTGCCAGTAGTCTTGTCGCCTCTGGGGCCAACGTCCTGACTTTC
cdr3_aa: CASSLVASGANVLTF

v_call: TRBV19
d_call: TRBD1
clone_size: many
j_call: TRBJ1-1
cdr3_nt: TGTGCCAGTACCTCGGACAGGATCGGTGTGACTTTCTTT
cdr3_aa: CASTSDRIGVTFF

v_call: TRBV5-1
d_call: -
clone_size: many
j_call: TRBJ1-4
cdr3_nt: TGCGCCAGCAGCCCCCAGGGACACCTTAATGAAAAACTGTTTTTT
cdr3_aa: CASSPQGHLNEKLFF

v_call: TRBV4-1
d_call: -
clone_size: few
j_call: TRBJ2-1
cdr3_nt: TGCGCCAGCAGCCAACGAGGACCTATGACTCACAATGAGCAGTTCTTC
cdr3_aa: CASSQRGPMTHNEQFF

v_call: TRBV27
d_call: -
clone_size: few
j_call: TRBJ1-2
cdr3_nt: TGTGCCAGCAGTGGGAGTAGAGGCTACACCTTC
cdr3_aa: CASSGSRGYTF

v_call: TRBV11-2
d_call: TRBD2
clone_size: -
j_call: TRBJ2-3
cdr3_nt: TGTGCCAGCAACCTAGCGGGAGGTACCGATACGCAGTATTTT
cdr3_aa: CASNLAGGTDTQYF

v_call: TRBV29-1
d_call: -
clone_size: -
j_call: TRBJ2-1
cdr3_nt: TGCAGCGTTGGGCAGCTCTACAATGAGCAGTTCTTC
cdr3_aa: CSVGQLYNEQFF

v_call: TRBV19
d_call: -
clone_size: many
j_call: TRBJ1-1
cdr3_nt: TGTGCCAGTAGTCAACAAGCGACAGTTTTCCCTGAAGCTTTCTTT
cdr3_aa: CASSQQATVFPEAFF

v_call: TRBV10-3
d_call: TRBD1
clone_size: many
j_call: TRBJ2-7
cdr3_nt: TGTGCCATCAGTGGGATTTCGACAGGGGAGGTTTACGAGCAGTACTTC
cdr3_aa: CAISGISTGEVYEQYF